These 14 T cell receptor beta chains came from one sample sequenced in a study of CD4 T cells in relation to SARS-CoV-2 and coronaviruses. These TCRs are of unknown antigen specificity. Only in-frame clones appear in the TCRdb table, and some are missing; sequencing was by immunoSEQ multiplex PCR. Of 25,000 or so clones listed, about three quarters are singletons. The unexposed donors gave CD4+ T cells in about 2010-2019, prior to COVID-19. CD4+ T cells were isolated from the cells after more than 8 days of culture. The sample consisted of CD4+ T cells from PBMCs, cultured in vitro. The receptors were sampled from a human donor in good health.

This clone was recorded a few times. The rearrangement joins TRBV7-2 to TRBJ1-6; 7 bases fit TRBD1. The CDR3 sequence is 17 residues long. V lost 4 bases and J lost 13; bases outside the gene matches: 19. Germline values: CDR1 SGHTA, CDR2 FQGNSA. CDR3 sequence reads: CASSYIGTAYFSRPLHF. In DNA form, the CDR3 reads TGTGCCAGCAGCTACATTGGGACAGCGTATTTTTCAAGGCCCCTCCACTTT.

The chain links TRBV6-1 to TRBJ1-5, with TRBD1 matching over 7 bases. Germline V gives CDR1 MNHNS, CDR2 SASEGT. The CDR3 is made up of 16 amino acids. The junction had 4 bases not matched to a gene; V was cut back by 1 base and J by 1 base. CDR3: CASSEDPGGSNQPQHF. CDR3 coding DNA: TGTGCCAGCAGTGAAGATCCAGGGGGGAGCAATCAGCCCCAGCATTTT.

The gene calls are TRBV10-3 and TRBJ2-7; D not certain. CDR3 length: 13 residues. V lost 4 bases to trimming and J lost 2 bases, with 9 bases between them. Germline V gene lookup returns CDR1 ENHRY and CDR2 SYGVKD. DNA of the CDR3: TGTGCCATCAGTGTTCAGGTTGCCTACGAGCAGTACTTC. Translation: CAISVQVAYEQYF.

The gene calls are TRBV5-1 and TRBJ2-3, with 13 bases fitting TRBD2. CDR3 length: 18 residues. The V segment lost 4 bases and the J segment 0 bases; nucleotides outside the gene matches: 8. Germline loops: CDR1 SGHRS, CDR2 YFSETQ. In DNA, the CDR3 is TGCGCCAGCAGCCGAGGTGGGACTAGCGGGGCTAGCACAGATACGCAGTATTTT. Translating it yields CASSRGGTSGASTDTQYF.

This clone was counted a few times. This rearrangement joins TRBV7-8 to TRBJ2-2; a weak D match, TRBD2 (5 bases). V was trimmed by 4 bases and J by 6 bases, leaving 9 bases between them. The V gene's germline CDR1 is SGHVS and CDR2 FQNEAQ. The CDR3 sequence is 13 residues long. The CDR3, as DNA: TGTGCCAGCAGCTGGATGCGGGCCGGGGAGCTGTTTTTT. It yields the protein CASSWMRAGELFF.

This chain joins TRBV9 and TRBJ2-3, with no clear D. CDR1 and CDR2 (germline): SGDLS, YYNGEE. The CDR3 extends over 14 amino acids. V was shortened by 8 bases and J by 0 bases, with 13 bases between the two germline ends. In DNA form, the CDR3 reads TGTGCCAGTACGCTAGGAACTAGCACAGATACGCAGTATTTT. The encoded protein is CASTLGTSTDTQYF.

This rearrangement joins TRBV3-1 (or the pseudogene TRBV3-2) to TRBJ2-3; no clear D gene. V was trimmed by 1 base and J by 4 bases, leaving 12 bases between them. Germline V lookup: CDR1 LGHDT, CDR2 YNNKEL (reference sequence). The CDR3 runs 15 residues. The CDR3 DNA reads TGTGCCAGCAGCCAAGGAGTGTCTAGGGCAGATACGCAGTATTTT. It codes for CASSQGVSRADTQYF.

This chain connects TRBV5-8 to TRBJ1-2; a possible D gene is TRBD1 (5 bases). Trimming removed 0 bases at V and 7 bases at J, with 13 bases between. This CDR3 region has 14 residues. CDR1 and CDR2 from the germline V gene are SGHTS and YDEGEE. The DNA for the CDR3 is TGTGCCAGCAGCTTGGATGCAGGGTTTGGTGGCTACACCTTC. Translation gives CASSLDAGFGGYTF.

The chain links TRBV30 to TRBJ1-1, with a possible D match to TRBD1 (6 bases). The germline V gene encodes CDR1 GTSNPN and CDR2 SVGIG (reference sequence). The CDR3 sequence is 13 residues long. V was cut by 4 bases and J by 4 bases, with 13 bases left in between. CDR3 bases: TGTGCCTGGACCAAAGACAGGCGCACTGAAGCTTTCTTT. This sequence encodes CAWTKDRRTEAFF.

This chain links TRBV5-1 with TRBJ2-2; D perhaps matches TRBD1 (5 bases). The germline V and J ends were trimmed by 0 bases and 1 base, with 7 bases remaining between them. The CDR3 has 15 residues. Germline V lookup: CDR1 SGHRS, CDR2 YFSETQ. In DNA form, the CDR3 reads TGCGCCAGCAGCTTGGGCAGGGAGAACACCGGGGAGCTGTTTTTT. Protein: CASSLGRENTGELFF.

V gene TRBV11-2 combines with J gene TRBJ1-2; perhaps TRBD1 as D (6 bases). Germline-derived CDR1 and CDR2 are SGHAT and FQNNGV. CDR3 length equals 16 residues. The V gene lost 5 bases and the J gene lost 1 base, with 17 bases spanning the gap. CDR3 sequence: CASSAPGRGINYGYTF. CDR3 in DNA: TGTGCCAGCAGCGCTCCAGGCAGGGGCATTAACTATGGCTACACCTTC.

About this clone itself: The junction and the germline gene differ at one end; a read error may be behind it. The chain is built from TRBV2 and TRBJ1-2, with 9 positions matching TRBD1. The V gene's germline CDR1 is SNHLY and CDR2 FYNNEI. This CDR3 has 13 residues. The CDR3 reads CASVSGTGKWPIF. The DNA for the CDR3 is TGTGCCAGCGTTTCCGGGACAGGGAAGTGGCCAATCTTC.

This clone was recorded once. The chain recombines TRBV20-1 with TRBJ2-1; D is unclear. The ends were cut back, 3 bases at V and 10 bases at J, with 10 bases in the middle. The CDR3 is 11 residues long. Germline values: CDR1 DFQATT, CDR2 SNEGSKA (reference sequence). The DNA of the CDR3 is TGCAGTGCTAGTGTATGGAACGAGCAGTTCTTC. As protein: CSASVWNEQFF.

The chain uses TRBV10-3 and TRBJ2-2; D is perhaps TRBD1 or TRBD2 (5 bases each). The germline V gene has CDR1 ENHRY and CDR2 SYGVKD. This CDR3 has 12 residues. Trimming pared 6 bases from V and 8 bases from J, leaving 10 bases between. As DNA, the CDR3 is TGTGCCATCAGCGGGGCCGCGGGGGAGCTGTTTTTT. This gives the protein CAISGAAGELFF.